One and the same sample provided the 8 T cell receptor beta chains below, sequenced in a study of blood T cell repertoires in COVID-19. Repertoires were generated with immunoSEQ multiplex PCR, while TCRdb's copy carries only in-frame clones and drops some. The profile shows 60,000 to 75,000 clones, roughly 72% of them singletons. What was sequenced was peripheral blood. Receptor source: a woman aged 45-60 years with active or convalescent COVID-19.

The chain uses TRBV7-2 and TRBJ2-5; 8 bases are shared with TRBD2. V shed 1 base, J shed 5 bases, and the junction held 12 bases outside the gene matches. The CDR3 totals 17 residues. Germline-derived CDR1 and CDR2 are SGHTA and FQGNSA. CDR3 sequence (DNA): TGTGCCAGCAGCTTAGGCGCGTCGGGAGGGAGGAGGGAGACCCAGTACTTC. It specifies CASSLGASGGRRETQYF.

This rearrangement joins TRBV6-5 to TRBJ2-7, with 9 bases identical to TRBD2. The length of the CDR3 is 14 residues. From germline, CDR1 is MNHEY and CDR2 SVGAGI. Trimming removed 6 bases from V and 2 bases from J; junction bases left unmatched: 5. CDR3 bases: TGTGCCAGCAGGAGTAGCGGGAGTGCCTACGAGCAGTACTTC. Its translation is CASRSSGSAYEQYF.

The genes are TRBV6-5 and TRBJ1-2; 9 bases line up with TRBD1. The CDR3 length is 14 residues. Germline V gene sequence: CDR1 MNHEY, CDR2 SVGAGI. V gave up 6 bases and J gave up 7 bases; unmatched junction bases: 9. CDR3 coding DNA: TGTGCCAGCAGGCCTGGGGACAGGGAGGGTGGCTACACCTTC. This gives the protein CASRPGDREGGYTF.

The CDR3 spells CASSHGADTQYF. CDR3 DNA: TGTGCCAGCAGCCACGGGGCAGATACGCAGTATTTT. The chain has TRBV14 and TRBJ2-3; possibly TRBD2 for D (5 bases). With 3 bases removed from V and 4 bases from J, the gap between germline ends came to 5 bases. The CDR3 loop spans 12 amino acids. Germline V lookup: CDR1 SGHDN, CDR2 FVKESK.

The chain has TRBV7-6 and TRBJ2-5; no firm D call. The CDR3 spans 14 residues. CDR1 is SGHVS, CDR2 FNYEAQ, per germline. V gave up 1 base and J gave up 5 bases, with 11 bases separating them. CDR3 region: CASSLDPSRETQYF. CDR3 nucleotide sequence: TGTGCCAGCAGCTTAGATCCTAGTCGGGAGACCCAGTACTTC.

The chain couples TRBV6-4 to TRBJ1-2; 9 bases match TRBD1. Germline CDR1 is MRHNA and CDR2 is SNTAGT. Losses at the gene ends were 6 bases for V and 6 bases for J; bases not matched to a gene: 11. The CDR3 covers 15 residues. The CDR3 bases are TGTGCCAGCAGAGAGAGACGGGGACAGGGAGATGGCTACACCTTC. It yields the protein CASRERRGQGDGYTF.

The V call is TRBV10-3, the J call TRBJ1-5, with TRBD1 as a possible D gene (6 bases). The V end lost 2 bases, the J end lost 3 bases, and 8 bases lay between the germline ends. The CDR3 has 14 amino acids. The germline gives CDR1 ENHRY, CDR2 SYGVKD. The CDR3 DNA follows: TGTGCCATCAGTGAGAGGGACAACAATCAGCCCCAGCATTTT. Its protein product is CAISERDNNQPQHF.

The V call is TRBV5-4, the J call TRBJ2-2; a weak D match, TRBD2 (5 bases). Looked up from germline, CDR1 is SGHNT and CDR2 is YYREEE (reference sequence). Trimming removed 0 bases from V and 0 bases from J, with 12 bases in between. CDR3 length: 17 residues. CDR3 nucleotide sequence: TGTGCCAGCAGCTTGGTGGCTAGCAGTGCGAACACCGGGGAGCTGTTTTTT. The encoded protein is CASSLVASSANTGELFF.